The sequence of this TCR beta chain was determined in a study of blood T cell repertoires in COVID-19. Study-level background: The study drew acute and convalescent COVID-19 samples from the United States, Italy and Spain.

Method: immunoSEQ multiplex PCR; TCRdb's copy keeps in-frame clones and lacks some. Of about 210,000 clones in the sample, approximately 81% were seen once. The trim removed 3 bases at V and 3 bases at J, leaving 7 bases unmatched. In germline, CDR1 is SGDLS, CDR2 YYNGEE. There are 16 residues in the CDR3. The genes are TRBV9 and TRBJ2-7; 12 nucleotides match TRBD2. This receptor was identified in a woman in her forties or fifties with acute COVID-19. Sequencing was done on a sample of PBMCs or T cells enriched from blood (not recorded which). CDR3 coding DNA: TGTGCCAGCAGCGCTTCGTGGACTAGCGGGAACTACGAGCAGTACTTC. It codes for CASSASWTSGNYEQYF.